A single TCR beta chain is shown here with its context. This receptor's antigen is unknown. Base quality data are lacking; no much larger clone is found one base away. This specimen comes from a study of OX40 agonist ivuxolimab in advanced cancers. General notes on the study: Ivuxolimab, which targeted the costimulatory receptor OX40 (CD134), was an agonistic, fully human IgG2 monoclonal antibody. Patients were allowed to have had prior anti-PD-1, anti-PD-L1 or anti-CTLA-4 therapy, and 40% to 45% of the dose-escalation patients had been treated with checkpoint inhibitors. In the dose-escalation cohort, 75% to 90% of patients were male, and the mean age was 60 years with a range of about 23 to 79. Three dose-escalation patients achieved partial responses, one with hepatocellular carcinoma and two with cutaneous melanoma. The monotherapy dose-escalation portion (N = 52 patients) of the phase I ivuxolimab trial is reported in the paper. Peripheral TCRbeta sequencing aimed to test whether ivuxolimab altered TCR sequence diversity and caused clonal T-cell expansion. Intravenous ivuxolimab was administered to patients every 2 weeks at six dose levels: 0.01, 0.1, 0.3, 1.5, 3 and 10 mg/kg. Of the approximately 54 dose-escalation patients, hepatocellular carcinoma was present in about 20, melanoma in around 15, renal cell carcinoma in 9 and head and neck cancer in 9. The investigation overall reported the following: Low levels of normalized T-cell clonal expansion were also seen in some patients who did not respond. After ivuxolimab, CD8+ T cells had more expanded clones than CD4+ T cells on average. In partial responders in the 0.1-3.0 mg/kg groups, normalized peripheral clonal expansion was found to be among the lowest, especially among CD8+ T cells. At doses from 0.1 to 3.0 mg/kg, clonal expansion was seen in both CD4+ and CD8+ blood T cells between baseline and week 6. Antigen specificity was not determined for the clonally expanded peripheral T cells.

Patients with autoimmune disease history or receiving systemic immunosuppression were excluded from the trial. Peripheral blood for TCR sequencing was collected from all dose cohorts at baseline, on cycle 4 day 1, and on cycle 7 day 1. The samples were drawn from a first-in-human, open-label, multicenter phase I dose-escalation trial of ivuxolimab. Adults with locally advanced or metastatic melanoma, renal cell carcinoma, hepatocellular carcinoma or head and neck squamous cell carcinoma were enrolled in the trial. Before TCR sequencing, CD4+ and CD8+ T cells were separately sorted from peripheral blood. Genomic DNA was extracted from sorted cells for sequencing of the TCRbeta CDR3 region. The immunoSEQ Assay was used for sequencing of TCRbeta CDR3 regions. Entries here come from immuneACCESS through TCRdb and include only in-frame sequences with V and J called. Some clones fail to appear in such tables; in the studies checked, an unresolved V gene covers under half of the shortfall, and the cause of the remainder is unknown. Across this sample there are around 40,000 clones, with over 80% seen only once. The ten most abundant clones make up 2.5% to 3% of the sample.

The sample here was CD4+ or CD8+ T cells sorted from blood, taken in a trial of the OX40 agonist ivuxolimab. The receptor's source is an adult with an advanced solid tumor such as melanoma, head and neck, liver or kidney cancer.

The nucleotide sequence is TGTGCCAGCAGTAGCGGGAAGTTGGGCAATGAGCAGTTCTTC. Translated, this gives CASSSGKLGNEQFF. The chain uses TRBV6-6 and TRBJ2-1, and 7 bases in between align with TRBD2. From cysteine to phenylalanine, the CDR3 is 14 amino acids long. Only CDR3 DNA is held: 42 bases, read in frame from base 1. V has 5 bases trimmed and J has 6 bases trimmed; junction bases matching no gene number 7. The germline V gene (reference sequence) specifies MNHNY as CDR1 and SVGAGI as CDR2.